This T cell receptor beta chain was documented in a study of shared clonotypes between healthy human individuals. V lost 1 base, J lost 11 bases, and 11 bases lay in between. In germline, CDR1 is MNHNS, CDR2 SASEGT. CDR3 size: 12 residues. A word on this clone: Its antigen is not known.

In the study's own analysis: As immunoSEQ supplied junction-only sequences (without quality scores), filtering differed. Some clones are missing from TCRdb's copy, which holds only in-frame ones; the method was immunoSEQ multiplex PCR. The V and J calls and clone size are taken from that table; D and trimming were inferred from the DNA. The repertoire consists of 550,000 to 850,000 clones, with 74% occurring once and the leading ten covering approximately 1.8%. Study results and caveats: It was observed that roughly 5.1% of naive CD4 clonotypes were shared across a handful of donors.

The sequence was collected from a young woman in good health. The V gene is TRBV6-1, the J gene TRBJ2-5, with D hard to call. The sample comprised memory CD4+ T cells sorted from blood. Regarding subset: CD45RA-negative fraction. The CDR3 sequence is CASSEDVERQYF. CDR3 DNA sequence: TGTGCCAGCAGTGAAGATGTGGAGCGTCAGTACTTC.